The 13 T cell receptor beta chains reported below all come from one sample, sequenced in a study of sequential checkpoint blockade in melanoma. Documented treatment: randomized to nivolumab then ipilimumab (arm A) or the reverse (arm B). TCRdb keeps only in-frame clones here, not all; method: immunoSEQ multiplex PCR. The sample has approximately 2,000 clones, 24% seen once. The specimen comprised tumor tissue (inferred from file names), sampled from a patient given nivolumab and ipilimumab in sequence. These receptor sequences come from a human donor with melanoma.

This clone has a handful of counts. The rearrangement joins TRBV6-8 to TRBJ1-5, with D maybe TRBD1 (5 bases). Trimming cost V 4 bases and J 7 bases, with 11 bases left between them. Germline V gene sequence: CDR1 MNHGY, CDR2 SAAAGT. This CDR3 comprises 13 residues. The DNA of the CDR3 is TGTGCCAGCAGTTTACAGGCCCCCCAGCCCCAGCATTTT. This sequence encodes CASSLQAPQPQHF.

This clone is deemed medium-sized (0.01 to 0.1%). This sequence joins TRBV6-8 and TRBJ1-2; no reliable D call. Trimming stripped 0 bases from V and 8 bases from J, with 13 bases between. The germline CDR1 and CDR2 sequences are MNHGY and SAAAGT. This CDR3 contains 14 residues. CDR3 nucleotides: TGTGCCAGCAGTTACTCGAATCAGGTGGGAGGCTACACCTTC. Translated, it gives CASSYSNQVGGYTF.

This clone was counted a few times. The V and J genes are TRBV11-3 and TRBJ1-4, with 11 bases identical to TRBD1. The CDR3 consists of 17 residues. The V gene's germline CDR1 is SGHNT and CDR2 YENEEA. The junction had 8 bases not matched to a gene; V was cut back by 4 bases and J by 4 bases. The DNA of the CDR3 is TGTGCCAGCAGCTCGGGACAGGGGGTTACGGGTAATGAAAAACTGTTTTTT. This encodes CASSSGQGVTGNEKLFF. Combining the CDR3 with reference TRBV11-3 and TRBJ1-4 gives the whole variable domain EAGVVQSPRYKIIEKKQPVAFWCNPISGHNTLYWYLQNLGQGPELLIRYENEEAVDDSQLPKDRFSAERLKGVDSTLKIQPAELGDSAVYLCASSSGQGVTGNEKLFFGSGTQLSVL.

This clone has at least ten counts. The chain uses TRBV11-3 and TRBJ2-3, with 8 nucleotides matching TRBD1. Germline CDR1 is SGHNT and CDR2 is YENEEA. V lost 5 bases and J lost 9; bases outside the gene matches: 13. CDR3 length equals 15 residues. CDR3 sequence (DNA): TGTGCCAGCAGCACCCGGACAGGGTACCCCGCAACGCAGTATTTT. Protein sequence: CASSTRTGYPATQYF.

This clone is medium-sized (0.01 to 0.1%) within its sample. The chain has TRBV6-8 and TRBJ1-5; maybe TRBD1 (5 bases). V lost 5 bases and J 7 bases, leaving 18 bases between the germline ends. This CDR3 has 15 amino acids. Per germline, CDR1 MNHGY and CDR2 SAAAGT. CDR3 sequence reads: CASSVMTDPRQPQHF. The CDR3 DNA is TGTGCCAGCAGTGTCATGACAGATCCAAGACAGCCCCAGCATTTT.

The chain is built from TRBV14 and TRBJ2-5; tentative D call: TRBD2 (6 bases). Per the germline V gene, CDR1 is SGHDN and CDR2 is FVKESK. This CDR3 is 16 amino acids long. Trimming pared 5 bases from V and 5 bases from J, leaving 21 bases between. The chain's CDR3 is CASSFHPGLPSETQYF. The DNA of the CDR3 is TGTGCCAGCAGCTTCCACCCGGGACTCCCTTCGGAGACCCAGTACTTC.

This clone was detected only a few times. This chain joins TRBV19 and TRBJ2-2, with D maybe TRBD2 (6 bases). The V gene's germline CDR1 is LNHDA and CDR2 SQIVND (reference sequence). The CDR3 length is 15 residues. The V end was cut by 1 base, the J end by 7 bases, with 13 bases between. Written as DNA, the CDR3 is TGTGCCAGTAGTATAGGGACTATCGGAATCGGGGAGCTGTTTTTT. Its protein is CASSIGTIGIGELFF.

This clone was seen a handful of times. V usage is TRBV6-8 and J usage is TRBJ1-1; no definite D call. Between the trimmed V and J ends, which lost 6 bases and 2 bases, there was a span of 10 bases. CDR1 and CDR2 from the germline V gene are MNHGY and SAAAGT. This CDR3 has 13 amino acids. The CDR3 reads CASRPDINTEAFF. As DNA, the CDR3 is TGTGCCAGCAGACCCGACATCAACACTGAAGCTTTCTTT.

This clone qualifies as medium-sized. This chain connects TRBV11-3 to TRBJ2-7; TRBD1 agrees at 8 bases. The CDR3 runs 15 residues. Unmatched junction bases numbered 7, after V lost 5 bases and J lost 1 base. Germline-derived CDR1 and CDR2 are SGHNT and YENEEA. The CDR3 DNA reads TGTGCCAGCAGCCCCGGGACAGGAAAGTCCTACGAGCAGTACTTC. Its protein is CASSPGTGKSYEQYF.

The V call is TRBV15, the J call TRBJ1-2; D is uncertain. V lost 5 bases and J 4 bases, leaving 17 bases between the germline ends. The germline gives CDR1 LNHNV, CDR2 YYDKDF (reference sequence). The CDR3 spans 15 residues. CDR3 residues: CATSPPEDGPYGYTF. In DNA, the CDR3 is TGTGCCACCAGCCCCCCCGAGGACGGGCCCTATGGCTACACCTTC. The full variable domain, with the rest looked up from reference TRBV15 and TRBJ1-2, is DAMVIQNPRYQVTQFGKPVTLSCSQTLNHNVMYWYQQKSSQAPKLLFHYYDKDFNNEADTPDNFQSRRPNTSFCFLDIRSPGLGDTAMYLCATSPPEDGPYGYTFGSGTRLTVV.

A few counts support this clone. This chain links TRBV6-4 with TRBJ1-4; 9 nucleotides align to TRBD1. This CDR3 region has 14 residues. Trimming removed 5 bases from V and 3 bases from J; junction bases left unmatched: 1. Germline CDR1 is MRHNA and CDR2 is SNTAGT. In DNA, the CDR3 is TGTGCCAGCAGTTGGACAGGGGCTAATGAAAAACTGTTTTTT. Its protein is CASSWTGANEKLFF.

In DNA form, the CDR3 reads TGTGCCTGGAGTAAGAAAGGCACCTACACTGAAGCTTTCTTT. The encoded protein is CAWSKKGTYTEAFF. V usage is TRBV30 and J usage is TRBJ1-1, with no clear D. V shed 2 bases and J shed 3 bases, with 13 bases lying between them. The V gene's germline CDR1 is GTSNPN and CDR2 SVGIG (reference sequence). There are 14 residues in the CDR3. Using reference TRBV30 and TRBJ1-1 for the parts outside the CDR3, the full variable domain is SQTIHQWPATLVQPVGSPLSLECTVEGTSNPNLYWYRQAAGRGLQLLFYSVGIGQISSEVPQNLSASRPQDRQFILSSKKLLLSDSGFYLCAWSKKGTYTEAFFGQGTRLTVV.

By sample share, this clone is large. The V gene is TRBV6-8, the J gene TRBJ2-3; 13 bases are a match to TRBD2. V lost 5 bases to trimming and J lost 2 bases; unmatched junction nucleotides: 4. CDR3 length equals 16 residues. In germline, CDR1 is MNHGY, CDR2 SAAAGT. CDR3 sequence: CASSPGTSGITDTQYF. The CDR3, as DNA: TGTGCCAGCAGTCCCGGGACTAGCGGGATCACAGATACGCAGTATTTT.